Below are 16 T cell receptor beta chains sequenced from a single sample in a study of cytomegalovirus exposure and HLA in healthy donors. It was with 60 Vbeta and 13 Jbeta primers that the PCR ran. Repertoires were generated with immunoSEQ multiplex PCR, while TCRdb's copy carries only in-frame clones and drops some. The sample carries approximately 73,000 clones, about 64% recorded once. The sequencing sample was made of PBMCs. The receptors derive from a young man in good health and CMV-seropositive.

This rearrangement joins TRBV28 to TRBJ2-7, with D possibly matching TRBD2 (5 bases). The CDR3 spans 11 residues. Trimming cost V 6 bases and J 9 bases, with 12 bases left between them. Germline V gene sequence: CDR1 MDHEN, CDR2 SYDVKM. The CDR3 sequence is CASRTDGGQYF. DNA for the CDR3: TGTGCCAGCAGGACCGACGGAGGGCAGTACTTC.

The chain carries TRBV30 and TRBJ2-7; D ambiguous. Trimming removed 2 bases at V and 0 bases at J, with 8 bases between. CDR3 length: 13 amino acids. The germline V gene has CDR1 GTSNPN and CDR2 SVGIG (reference sequence). Written as DNA, the CDR3 is TGTGCCTGGAGTCCTTTCTCCTCCTACGAGCAGTACTTC. Protein: CAWSPFSSYEQYF.

A remark on this clone: This same CDR3 is encoded by further DNA sequences in the sample. The genes are TRBV10-2 and TRBJ2-3; D is possibly TRBD1 (7 bases). The CDR3 totals 15 residues. Between the trimmed V and J ends, which lost 2 bases and 4 bases, there was a span of 13 bases. Looked up from germline, CDR1 is WSHSY and CDR2 is SAAADI. CDR3 region: CASSEVGGTADTQYF. In DNA, the CDR3 is TGCGCCAGCAGTGAGGTGGGCGGGACAGCAGATACGCAGTATTTT.

The chain has TRBV5-3 and TRBJ2-6; the D is unclear. TRBV5-3 is flagged as an ORF with uncertain function. V lost 6 bases, J lost 1 base, and 11 bases lay in between. The CDR3 spans 15 residues. CDR3 in amino acids: CARIEEVSGANVLTF. CDR3 bases: TGTGCCAGAATAGAAGAGGTGTCTGGGGCCAACGTCCTGACTTTC.

CDR3: CSVGATGQQTNYGYTF. The CDR3 DNA sequence: TGCAGCGTTGGGGCCACAGGACAGCAAACTAACTATGGCTACACCTTC. The rearrangement joins TRBV29-1 to TRBJ1-2, with a possible D match to TRBD1 (6 bases). Germline loops: CDR1 SQVTM, CDR2 ANQGSEA. V was pared by 4 bases and J by 0 bases, with 18 bases between. CDR3 length equals 16 residues.

The chain is built from TRBV28 and TRBJ1-5, with a possible D match to TRBD1 (5 bases). Trimming took off 2 bases at V and 3 bases at J, with 14 bases between the two ends. Germline V CDR1 and CDR2: MDHEN, SYDVKM. This CDR3 spans 16 amino acids. This CDR3 reads CASSLITGSVNQPQHF. The CDR3 nucleotides read TGTGCCAGCAGTTTAATCACAGGATCCGTCAATCAGCCCCAGCATTTT.

The chain combines TRBV28 with TRBJ2-7; 8 positions match TRBD1. CDR3 length: 16 residues. Germline V gene lookup returns CDR1 MDHEN and CDR2 SYDVKM. The junction had 9 bases not matched to a gene; V was cut back by 0 bases and J by 5 bases. The CDR3 sequence is CASSLWGDRSTDEQYF. In DNA, the CDR3 is TGTGCCAGCAGTTTATGGGGGGACAGGAGCACCGACGAGCAGTACTTC.

V is TRBV7-2 and J is TRBJ2-2; no clear D. Trimming took off 4 bases at V and 0 bases at J, with 9 bases between the two ends. The CDR3 has 15 amino acids. CDR1 is SGHTA, CDR2 FQGNSA, per germline. In DNA form, the CDR3 reads TGTGCCAGCAGCTACGCGGTCGCGAACACCGGGGAGCTGTTTTTT. Translated, it gives CASSYAVANTGELFF. Combining the CDR3 with reference TRBV7-2 and TRBJ2-2 gives the whole variable domain GAGVSQSPSNKVTEKGKDVELRCDPISGHTALYWYRQSLGQGLEFLIYFQGNSAPDKSGLPSDRFSAERTGGSVSTLTIQRTQQEDSAVYLCASSYAVANTGELFFGEGSRLTVL.

A single count supports this clone. CDR3 in DNA: TGTGCCAGTAGTATGACAGGGGCAGTCTATGGCTACACCTTC. Translating it yields CASSMTGAVYGYTF. The chain links TRBV19 to TRBJ1-2; TRBD1 matches at 8 bases. Germline V gives CDR1 LNHDA, CDR2 SQIVND (reference sequence). J gave up 4 bases and V 3 bases, and 4 bases lay outside the gene matches. The CDR3 sequence is 14 residues long.

The V call is TRBV10-3, the J call TRBJ1-1; tentative D call: TRBD1 (5 bases). Trimming removed 11 bases from V and 1 base from J, with 14 bases in between. This CDR3 spans 13 amino acids. Germline CDR1 ENHRY, CDR2 SYGVKD. The CDR3 reads CAASGTENTEAFF. For the CDR3, the DNA is TGTGCCGCCAGCGGGACGGAGAACACTGAAGCTTTCTTT.

Remarks on this clone: One junction end does not reproduce the germline sequence, and a read error may be involved. V and J are TRBV7-7 and TRBJ2-1; TRBD2 might be the D (6 bases). The CDR3 is made up of 11 amino acids. CDR1 and CDR2 (germline): SSHAT, FNYEAQ (reference sequence). The CDR3 region has the DNA TGTGCTAGCAGCTCGGGAGTTGAGCAGTTCTTC. Translation gives CASSSGVEQFF.

The rearrangement links TRBV7-2 to TRBJ1-5; no clear D gene. The germline V and J ends were trimmed by 5 bases and 6 bases, with 11 bases remaining between them. This CDR3 is built from 13 residues. The germline CDR1 and CDR2 sequences are SGHTA and FQGNSA. The DNA of the CDR3 is TGTGCCAGCAGCCTTCAAAGAGGTCAGCCCCAGCATTTT. Translation gives CASSLQRGQPQHF.

The chain recombines TRBV7-2 with TRBJ1-2; D is ambiguous. Trimming removed 4 bases from V and 0 bases from J, with 6 bases in between. Germline-derived CDR1 and CDR2 are SGHTA and FQGNSA. This CDR3 is 13 amino acids long. Written as DNA, the CDR3 is TGTGCCAGCAGCTCACAGCCTAACTATGGCTACACCTTC. Its protein is CASSSQPNYGYTF.

This sequence joins TRBV5-6 and TRBJ1-5; 9 positions agree with TRBD1. Germline trimming cut 5 bases from V and 2 bases from J; bases unmatched to any gene: 2. The germline V gene encodes CDR1 SGHDT and CDR2 YYEEEE. The CDR3 totals 14 residues. The CDR3 nucleotides read TGTGCCAGCAGTCGGGACAGGGGCAATCAGCCCCAGCATTTT. This codes for CASSRDRGNQPQHF.

This clone came up a few times. The rearrangement links TRBV19 to TRBJ1-1; D may be TRBD1 (5 bases). This CDR3 is built from 15 residues. The germline V gene encodes CDR1 LNHDA and CDR2 SQIVND (reference sequence). Trimming left V 4 bases short and J 4 bases short, with 16 bases between. Here the CDR3 DNA reads TGTGCCAGTAGTACAGGCGGTCCTAGGGGCACTGAAGCTTTCTTT. This gives the protein CASSTGGPRGTEAFF.

V is TRBV7-2 and J is TRBJ1-5; weak D call: TRBD1 (6 bases). The CDR3 is made up of 15 amino acids. CDR1 and CDR2 (germline): SGHTA, FQGNSA. V was shortened by 5 bases and J by 2 bases, with 13 bases between the two germline ends. The CDR3 DNA is TGTGCCAGCAGCCGCCCGACAGGAGGCAATCAGCCCCAGCATTTT. This gives the protein CASSRPTGGNQPQHF.